The source of this T cell receptor beta chain is a study of cytomegalovirus exposure and HLA in healthy donors. Per the germline V gene, CDR1 is SEHNR and CDR2 is FQNEAQ (reference sequence). V shed 5 bases and J shed 4 bases, with 15 bases lying between them. This CDR3 is built from 14 residues. 13 Jbeta primers and 60 Vbeta primers were used for the PCR. TCRdb keeps only in-frame clones here, not all; method: immunoSEQ multiplex PCR. The sample includes 200,000 or so clones, 82% of them seen just once. The chain recombines TRBV7-9 with TRBJ2-7, with a possible D match to TRBD2 (7 bases). Sequenced sample: PBMCs. The receptor comes from a boy between 2 and 10 years old in good health and CMV-seronegative. CDR3 nucleotide sequence: TGTGCCAGCAGCGGGGGGGGCCGTGGGTACGAGCAGTACTTC. As protein: CASSGGGRGYEQYF. Filled out from reference TRBV7-9 and TRBJ2-7, the complete variable domain reads DTGVSQNPRHKITKRGQNVTFRCDPISEHNRLYWYRQTLGQGPEFLTYFQNEAQLEKSRLLSDRFSAERPKGSFSTLEIQRTEQGDSAMYLCASSGGGRGYEQYFGPGTRLTVT.